Sequencing of this TCR beta chain was carried out in a study of T cells in Graves' hyperthyroidism and ophthalmopathy. Study-wide points: Most clonotypes expanded in thyroid above 0.001 were likewise present in blood.

In regard to this clonotype: The antigen remains undetermined. A much larger clone lies one base from this, so it may be a read error.

RNA transcripts served as the template for amplifying TCR beta CDR3 regions. RT-PCR in the first round (using the HTBI primer set) targeted the TCR CDR3. One entry per CDR3 protein results from TCRdb running MiXCR on the multiplex PCR reads. The table records 450,000 to 650,000 distinct CDR3 sequences, approximately 15% of them present only once. The V and J ends lost 7 bases and 5 bases respectively, with 16 bases between them. This CDR3 is 14 amino acids long. CDR1 and CDR2 (germline): SNHLY, FYNNEI. Source material: blood. The sequence derives from a woman in her late teens or twenties with Graves' ophthalmopathy. J is TRBJ2-3 and V is TRBV2; D possibly matches TRBD1 or TRBD2 (7 bases each). The CDR3 loop reads CASNPGGGVDTQYF. CDR3 sequence (DNA): TGTGCCAGCAACCCAGGGGGGGGGGTAGATACGCAGTATTTT. Combining the CDR3 with reference TRBV2 and TRBJ2-3 gives the whole variable domain EPEVTQTPSHQVTQMGQEVILRCVPISNHLYFYWYRQILGQKVEFLVSFYNNEISEKSEIFDDQFSVERPDGSNFTLKIRSTKLEDSAMYFCASNPGGGVDTQYFGPGTRLTVL.